The 21 T cell receptor beta chains in this list originate from one sample, sequenced in a study of T cell responses to AZD1222 COVID-19 vaccine. TCRdb keeps only in-frame clones here, not all; method: immunoSEQ multiplex PCR. The profile shows roughly 190,000 clones, around nine tenths of them singletons. Sequenced here: peripheral blood, sampled 28 days after the second dose of the MenACWY control vaccine. The receptors stem from an adult who received the MenACWY meningococcal vaccine as a control.

The chain employs TRBV4-3 and TRBJ2-1; 7 positions agree with TRBD2. Germline trimming cut 4 bases from V and 5 bases from J; bases unmatched to any gene: 5. Per the germline V gene, CDR1 is LGHNA and CDR2 is YSLEER. CDR3 length: 14 residues. CDR3 amino acids: CASSLTSANNEQFF. CDR3 sequence (DNA): TGCGCCAGCAGCCTTACTAGCGCAAACAATGAGCAGTTCTTC.

In this sample, this clone turned up once. This sequence joins TRBV6-6 and TRBJ1-3, with no clear D. Germline CDR1 MNHNY, CDR2 SVGAGI (reference sequence). The CDR3 covers 11 residues. V was clipped by 6 bases and J by 5 bases, with 5 bases between them. CDR3 sequence reads: CASSPRNTIYF. Here the CDR3 DNA reads TGTGCCAGCAGCCCCAGAAACACCATATATTTT.

The J gene is TRBJ2-5, the V gene TRBV7-2; either TRBD1 or TRBD2 may supply D (5 bases each). The CDR3 covers 15 residues. Germline assignment: CDR1 SGHTA and CDR2 FQGNSA. V was shortened by 1 base and J by 4 bases, with 13 bases between the two germline ends. CDR3 sequence reads: CASSLVSRGGETQYF. CDR3 coding DNA: TGTGCCAGCAGCTTAGTCTCCCGGGGCGGAGAGACCCAGTACTTC.

The rearrangement joins TRBV29-1 to TRBJ1-1, with a possible D match to TRBD1 (5 bases). CDR1 is SQVTM and CDR2 is ANQGSEA in the germline V gene. Trimming left V 4 bases short and J 4 bases short, with 10 bases between. The CDR3 has 12 amino acids. CDR3 sequence reads: CSVAGLGTEAFF. The CDR3 nucleotides are TGCAGCGTTGCAGGGTTGGGCACTGAAGCTTTCTTT.

The chain combines TRBV11-3 with TRBJ2-7; maybe TRBD2 (6 bases). The CDR3 consists of 15 residues. Trimming took 1 base from V and 3 from J, leaving 13 bases between them. Germline V gives CDR1 SGHNT, CDR2 YENEEA. CDR3 in amino acids: CASSLVASALYEQYF. The CDR3 DNA sequence: TGTGCCAGCAGCTTAGTTGCTAGCGCGCTCTACGAGCAGTACTTC.

Of note for this clone: Within the sample, other DNA sequences also encode this same CDR3. The chain employs TRBV5-1 and TRBJ2-3, with D possibly TRBD2 on 5 matching bases. The length of the CDR3 is 14 residues. Trimming pared 1 base from V and 0 bases from J, leaving 6 bases between. Germline V gene sequence: CDR1 SGHRS, CDR2 YFSETQ. DNA for the CDR3: TGCGCCAGCAGCTTGAGCGGTAGCACAGATACGCAGTATTTT. It is translated as CASSLSGSTDTQYF.

J is TRBJ1-1 and V is TRBV7-2; the match to TRBD1 covers 7 bases. V was pared by 7 bases and J by 3 bases, with 14 bases of the junction left unmatched. The CDR3 is 16 amino acids. CDR1 is SGHTA and CDR2 is FQGNSA in the germline V gene. The CDR3 bases are TGTGCCAGCACCGAATCGCCAAACAGGGGAGACACTGAAGCTTTCTTT. Protein product: CASTESPNRGDTEAFF.

This rearrangement joins TRBV3-1 (or the pseudogene TRBV3-2) to TRBJ2-1, with 10 bases lining up with TRBD2. There are 15 residues in the CDR3. Trimming removed 0 bases from V and 10 bases from J; junction bases left unmatched: 6. CDR1 and CDR2 (germline): LGHDT, YNNKEL (reference sequence). CDR3: CASSQEAGGLGEQFF. CDR3 nucleotide sequence: TGTGCCAGCAGCCAAGAAGCGGGAGGGCTAGGAGAGCAGTTCTTC.

The chain recombines TRBV30 with TRBJ1-5; D gene ambiguous. CDR1 and CDR2 (germline): GTSNPN, SVGIG (reference sequence). The CDR3 length is 12 residues. V was clipped by 1 base and J by 7 bases, with 8 bases between them. This CDR3 is CAWSAPGQPQHF. Written as DNA, the CDR3 is TGTGCCTGGAGTGCTCCCGGCCAGCCCCAGCATTTT.

The V and J genes are TRBV7-2 and TRBJ2-1; 11 nucleotides agree with TRBD2. J gave up 7 bases and V 0 bases, and 2 bases lay outside the gene matches. The CDR3 sequence is 15 residues long. Germline CDR1 SGHTA, CDR2 FQGNSA. The CDR3 here is CASSLASGRDNEQFF. The CDR3 coding sequence is TGTGCCAGCAGCTTAGCTAGCGGGAGGGATAATGAGCAGTTCTTC.

The chain couples TRBV28 to TRBJ1-4; D remains unclear. V was cut by 8 bases and J by 5 bases, with 9 bases left in between. The CDR3 length is 12 residues. Germline CDR1 is MDHEN and CDR2 is SYDVKM. The CDR3 bases are TGTGCCAGCGTTACGGGAAATGAAAAACTGTTTTTT. Its protein product is CASVTGNEKLFF. Drawing the rest from reference TRBV28 and TRBJ1-4, the complete variable domain is DVKVTQSSRYLVKRTGEKVFLECVQDMDHENMFWYRQDPGLGLRLIYFSYDVKMKEKGDIPEGYSVSREKKERFSLILESASTNQTSMYLCASVTGNEKLFFGSGTQLSVL.

The genes are TRBV19 and TRBJ2-5; D assignment may be TRBD1 or TRBD2 (5 bases each). The CDR3 is made up of 13 amino acids. CDR1 and CDR2 from the germline V gene are LNHDA and SQIVND (reference sequence). Trimming removed 6 bases at V and 5 bases at J, with 13 bases between. The CDR3 region has the DNA TGTGCCAGTAGCTCCAGGGACGGGGAGACCCAGTACTTC. It encodes CASSSRDGETQYF.

The chain has TRBV2 and TRBJ2-7; D gene ambiguous. CDR1 and CDR2 from the germline V gene are SNHLY and FYNNEI. Trimming took 5 bases from V and 0 from J, leaving 2 bases between them. This CDR3 region has 11 residues. The CDR3 nucleotides are TGTGCCAGCAGTTACTCCTACGAGCAGTACTTC. Translating gives CASSYSYEQYF.

The table lists this clone with a few counts. CDR3 nucleotides: TGTGCCAGTAGTAAGGGGGGATATGAAGCTTTCTTT. As protein: CASSKGGYEAFF. The chain joins TRBV19 to TRBJ1-1; D perhaps matches TRBD1 (6 bases). The V gene lost 4 bases and the J gene lost 7 bases, with 10 bases spanning the gap. The CDR3 contains 12 residues. The germline gives CDR1 LNHDA, CDR2 SQIVND (reference sequence).

This clone showed up just once. The genes are TRBV25-1 and TRBJ1-1; D not resolved. The V and J ends lost 1 base and 5 bases respectively, with 2 bases between them. Germline-derived CDR1 and CDR2 are MGHDK and SYGVNS. This CDR3 comprises 11 residues. The CDR3 spells CASSESTEAFF. Here the CDR3 DNA reads TGTGCCAGCAGTGAATCTACTGAAGCTTTCTTT.

CDR3 nucleotide sequence: TGTGCCAGTAGTGTAACCGGGACTAGCGGGGCGAACACCGGGGAGCTGTTTTTT. This sequence encodes CASSVTGTSGANTGELFF. The chain combines TRBV19 with TRBJ2-2; 13 bases are a match to TRBD2. The V and J ends lost 5 bases and 0 bases, in that order; junction bases with no gene match: 6. The CDR3 is made up of 18 amino acids. Germline V gene lookup returns CDR1 LNHDA and CDR2 SQIVND (reference sequence). Looking up the rest from reference TRBV19 and TRBJ2-2 gives the full variable domain: DGGITQSPKYLFRKEGQNVTLSCEQNLNHDAMYWYRQDPGQGLRLIYYSQIVNDFQKGDIAEGYSVSREKKESFPLTVTSAQKNPTAFYLCASSVTGTSGANTGELFFGEGSRLTVL.

V and J are TRBV27 and TRBJ1-5, with a possible D match to TRBD1 (5 bases). This CDR3 region has 13 residues. Germline loops: CDR1 MNHEY, CDR2 SMNVEV (reference sequence). The V end lost 8 bases, the J end lost 2 bases, and 10 bases lay between the germline ends. CDR3 bases: TGTGCCAGCGGGGACCGGGGCAATCAGCCCCAGCATTTT. Translation gives CASGDRGNQPQHF.

The chain links TRBV6-5 to TRBJ1-2, with D unresolved. Germline loops: CDR1 MNHEY, CDR2 SVGAGI. CDR3 length: 15 amino acids. The CDR3 loop is CARVLWGMANYGYTF. For the CDR3, the DNA is TGTGCACGCGTGTTGTGGGGTATGGCTAACTATGGCTACACCTTC.

The genes are TRBV7-9 and TRBJ2-1; 7 bases are a match to TRBD2. The V gene end was trimmed by 7 bases and the J gene end by 0 bases; junction bases not matched to a gene: 6. Germline assignment: CDR1 SEHNR and CDR2 FQNEAQ (reference sequence). The length of the CDR3 is 15 residues. The CDR3 reads CASTPGRGSYNEQFF. The CDR3 coding sequence is TGTGCCAGCACCCCAGGGAGGGGCTCCTACAATGAGCAGTTCTTC.

This clone appeared once. In DNA form, the CDR3 reads TGTGCCAGCAGCTTAGTCAGGGGGACTAGCGGCACTGACTCCTACAATGAGCAGTTCTTC. Its protein product is CASSLVRGTSGTDSYNEQFF. The chain recombines TRBV7-3 with TRBJ2-1, with 11 bases matching TRBD2. This CDR3 comprises 20 residues. CDR1 SGHTA and CDR2 FQGTGA come from the germline V gene. V was clipped by 2 bases and J by 0 bases; unmatched bases: 12.

V usage is TRBV9 and J usage is TRBJ1-2; D might be TRBD1 (5 bases). V lost 4 bases to trimming and J lost 8 bases, with 30 bases between them. This CDR3 comprises 18 residues. Germline loops: CDR1 SGDLS, CDR2 YYNGEE. In nucleotides, the CDR3 is TGTGCCAGCAGCCCACTTACGACAGCTTATGGGGGTGGGAGAGGCTACACCTTC. Translation: CASSPLTTAYGGGRGYTF.